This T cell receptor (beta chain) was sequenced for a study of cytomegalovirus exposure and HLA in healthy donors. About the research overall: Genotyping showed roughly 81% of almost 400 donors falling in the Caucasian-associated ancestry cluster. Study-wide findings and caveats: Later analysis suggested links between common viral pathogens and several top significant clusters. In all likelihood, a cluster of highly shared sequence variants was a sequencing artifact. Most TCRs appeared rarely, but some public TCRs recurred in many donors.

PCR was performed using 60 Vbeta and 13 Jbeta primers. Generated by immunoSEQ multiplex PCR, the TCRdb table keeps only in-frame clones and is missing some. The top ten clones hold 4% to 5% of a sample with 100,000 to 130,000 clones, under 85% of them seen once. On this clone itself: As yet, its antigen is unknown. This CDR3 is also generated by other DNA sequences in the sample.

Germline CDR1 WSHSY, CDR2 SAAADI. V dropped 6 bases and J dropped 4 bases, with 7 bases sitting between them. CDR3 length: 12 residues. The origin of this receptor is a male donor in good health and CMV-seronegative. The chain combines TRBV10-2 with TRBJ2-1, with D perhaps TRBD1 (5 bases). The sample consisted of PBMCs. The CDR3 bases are TGCGCCAGCAGCGACAGTTACAATGAGCAGTTCTTC. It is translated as CASSDSYNEQFF.